The entry below describes one T cell receptor beta chain. In the original processing: Amplification with reference gene primers provided the estimates of nucleated cell counts. Only in-frame clones appear in the TCRdb table, and some are missing; sequencing was by immunoSEQ multiplex PCR. V, J and clone size reflect that table, while D and trimming were determined from the DNA. Among 350,000 to 450,000 clones listed, roughly 90% were seen once. CDR3 length equals 19 residues. CDR1 is ENHRY, CDR2 SYGVKD, per germline. J was trimmed by 1 base and V by 8 bases; bases with no gene match: 20. The data were obtained in a study of blood T cell repertoires in COVID-19. Across the study: Researchers got acute and convalescent COVID-19 samples from the United States, Italy and Spain.

Recruits, aged roughly 18 to 90 years, lived in 24 US areas. Cohort placement rested on clinical history that participants reported themselves. The TCR originated in a young woman who had been exposed to COVID-19. The chain joins TRBV10-3 to TRBJ2-1; the match to TRBD1 covers 7 bases. Material for sequencing was PBMCs or T cells enriched from blood (not recorded which). Here the CDR3 reads CAILASGSRGKLSYNEQFF. CDR3 sequence (DNA): TGTGCCATCCTCGCGTCCGGTTCCAGGGGGAAACTATCCTACAATGAGCAGTTCTTC.